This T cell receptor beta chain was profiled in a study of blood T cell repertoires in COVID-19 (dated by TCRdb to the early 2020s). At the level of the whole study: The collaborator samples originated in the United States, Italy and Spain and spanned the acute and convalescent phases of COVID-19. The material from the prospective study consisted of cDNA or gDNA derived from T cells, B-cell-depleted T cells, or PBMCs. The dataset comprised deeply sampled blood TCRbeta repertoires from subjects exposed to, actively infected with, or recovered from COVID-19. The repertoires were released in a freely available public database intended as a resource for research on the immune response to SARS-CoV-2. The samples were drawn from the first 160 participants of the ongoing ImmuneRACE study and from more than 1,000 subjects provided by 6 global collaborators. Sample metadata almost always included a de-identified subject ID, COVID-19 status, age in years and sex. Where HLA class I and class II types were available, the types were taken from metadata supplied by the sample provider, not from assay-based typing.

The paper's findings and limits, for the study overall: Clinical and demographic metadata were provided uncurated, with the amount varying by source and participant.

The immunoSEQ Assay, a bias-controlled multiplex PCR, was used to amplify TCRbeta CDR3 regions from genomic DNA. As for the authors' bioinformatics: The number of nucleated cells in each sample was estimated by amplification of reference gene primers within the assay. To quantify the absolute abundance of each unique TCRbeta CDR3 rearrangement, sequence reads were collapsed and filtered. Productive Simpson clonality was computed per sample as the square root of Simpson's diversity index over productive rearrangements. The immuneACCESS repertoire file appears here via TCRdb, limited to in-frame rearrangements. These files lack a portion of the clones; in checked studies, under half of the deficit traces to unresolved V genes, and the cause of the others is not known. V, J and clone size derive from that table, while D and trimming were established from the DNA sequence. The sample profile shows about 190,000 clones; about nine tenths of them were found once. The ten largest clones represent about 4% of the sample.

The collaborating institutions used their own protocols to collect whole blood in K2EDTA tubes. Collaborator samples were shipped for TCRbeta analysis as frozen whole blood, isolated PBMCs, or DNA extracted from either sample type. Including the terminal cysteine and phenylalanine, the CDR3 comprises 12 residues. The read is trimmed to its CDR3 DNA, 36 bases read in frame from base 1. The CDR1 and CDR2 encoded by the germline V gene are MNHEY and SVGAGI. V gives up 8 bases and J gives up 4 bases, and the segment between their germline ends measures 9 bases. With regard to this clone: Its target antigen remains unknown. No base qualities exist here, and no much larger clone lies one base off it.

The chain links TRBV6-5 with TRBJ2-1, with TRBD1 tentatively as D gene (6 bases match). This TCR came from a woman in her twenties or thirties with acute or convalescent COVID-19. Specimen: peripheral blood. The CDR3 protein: CASHRVYNEQFF. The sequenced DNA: TGTGCCAGCCACAGGGTATACAATGAGCAGTTCTTC.